This TCR beta chain was found in a study of glioma-infiltrating T cells. This clonotype was recorded a few times. V lost 6 bases to trimming and J lost 5 bases, with 22 bases between them. CDR1 is MDHEN and CDR2 is SYDVKM in the germline V gene. The CDR3 has 16 amino acids. Amplification of TCR alpha and beta CDR3 regions from RNA used iRepertoire nested multiplex PCR. TCRdb reanalysed the multiplex PCR reads using MiXCR and keeps one entry per CDR3 protein. The sample has about 400,000 distinct CDR3 sequences, about two fifths seen once. The V call is TRBV28, the J call TRBJ1-2, with unresolved D. The sequencing sample was made of glioma tissue, nonneoplastic brain tissue, or PBMCs (not recorded which). This TCR came from a human donor with low-grade glioma or glioblastoma, undergoing nonglioma brain surgery, or in good health (not recorded which). CDR3 protein: CASRWLVAKGDYGYTF. Here the CDR3 DNA reads TGTGCCAGCAGGTGGTTGGTGGCAAAGGGAGATTATGGCTACACCTTC.